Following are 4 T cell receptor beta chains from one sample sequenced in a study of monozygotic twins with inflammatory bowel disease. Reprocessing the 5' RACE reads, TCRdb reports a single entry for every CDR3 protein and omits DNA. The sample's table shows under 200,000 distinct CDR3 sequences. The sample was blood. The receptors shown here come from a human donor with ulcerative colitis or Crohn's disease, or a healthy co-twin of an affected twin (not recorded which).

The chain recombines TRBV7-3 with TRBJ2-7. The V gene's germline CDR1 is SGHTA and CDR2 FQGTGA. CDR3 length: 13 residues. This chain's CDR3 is CASSLREGWEQYF.

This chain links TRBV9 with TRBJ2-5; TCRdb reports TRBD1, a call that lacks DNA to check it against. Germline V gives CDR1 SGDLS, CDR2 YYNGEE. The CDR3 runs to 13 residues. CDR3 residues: CASSDRGMMTQYF.

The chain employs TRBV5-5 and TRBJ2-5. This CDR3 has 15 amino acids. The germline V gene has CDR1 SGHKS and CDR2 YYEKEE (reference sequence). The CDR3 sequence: CASSLASNLGETQYF.

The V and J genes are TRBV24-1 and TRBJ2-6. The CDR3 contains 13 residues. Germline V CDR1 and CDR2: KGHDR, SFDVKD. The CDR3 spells CATDAPGANVLTF.